These 14 T cell receptor beta chains originate from one sample sequenced in a study of cytomegalovirus exposure and HLA in healthy donors (dated by TCRdb to about 2017). Libraries were prepared through the immunoSEQ multiplex PCR assay. For the multiplex PCR, a mixture combining 60 forward primers for TCR Vbeta segments and 13 reverse primers for TCR Jbeta segments was used. In its TCRdb copy, this immuneACCESS table keeps in-frame sequences only and misses some clones. Where compared with another copy, unresolved V genes explain less than half of these, and the others have no known cause. Counted in this sample were roughly 100,000 clones; roughly 70% of them appeared once. Of the sample, 2.5% to 3.5% is held by the ten largest clones. Sample: PBMCs. These TCRs come from a male donor in good health and CMV-seropositive.

This clone was recorded a few times. The chain has TRBV11-2 and TRBJ1-1; D is unclear. The germline CDR1 and CDR2 sequences are SGHAT and FQNNGV. The CDR3 spans 14 residues. Trimming left V 8 bases short and J 5 bases short, with 18 bases between. CDR3 amino acids: CASDWLLRGTEAFF. CDR3 DNA: TGTGCCAGCGATTGGCTGCTAAGAGGAACTGAAGCTTTCTTT.

Only one count was recorded for this clone. The rearrangement uses TRBV9 and TRBJ2-1, with 7 bases lining up with TRBD1. CDR1 SGDLS and CDR2 YYNGEE come from the germline V gene. With 3 bases clipped from V and 4 bases from J, the junction kept 4 bases outside the gene matches. The CDR3 extends over 14 amino acids. The DNA of the CDR3 is TGTGCCAGCAGCGCCGGGACAGCTTACAATGAGCAGTTCTTC. It encodes CASSAGTAYNEQFF.

The rearrangement joins TRBV27 to TRBJ2-1, with 7 bases lining up with TRBD2. CDR1 is MNHEY and CDR2 is SMNVEV in the germline V gene (reference sequence). Germline trimming cut 3 bases from V and 10 bases from J; bases unmatched to any gene: 9. CDR3 length: 14 residues. The DNA of the CDR3 is TGTGCCAGCAGTTTGGCCGGGAGGAGGAGGGAGCAGTTCTTC. Amino acid sequence: CASSLAGRRREQFF.

The chain uses TRBV1 and TRBJ2-4; no check of the table's D call, TRBD1, against the DNA was made. TRBV1 is tagged as a pseudogene. CDR3 length: 17 amino acids. The CDR3 DNA sequence: TGCACCAGCAGACGCATGAGGACAGGGAAGGCCAAAAACATTCAGTACTTC. Translated, it gives CTSRRMRTGKAKNIQYF.

The V call is TRBV9, the J call TRBJ2-6, with 8 positions matching TRBD2. The junction had 5 bases not matched to a gene; V was cut back by 1 base and J by 5 bases. From germline, CDR1 is SGDLS and CDR2 YYNGEE. The CDR3 covers 16 residues. The CDR3 nucleotides read TGTGCCAGCAGCGTAACGGGAGGGCTTTGGGCCAACGTCCTGACTTTC. Its translation is CASSVTGGLWANVLTF.

The genes are TRBV5-4 and TRBJ2-5; TRBD2 agrees at 9 bases. The length of the CDR3 is 17 residues. V trimming: 3 bases; J trimming: 1 base; junction bases outside the gene matches: 10. Germline CDR1 reads SGHNT; CDR2 reads YYREEE (reference sequence). CDR3 in amino acids: CASSSDLAGSGQETQYF. For the CDR3, the DNA is TGTGCCAGCAGCTCGGACCTAGCGGGGAGTGGCCAAGAGACCCAGTACTTC.

The chain links TRBV5-6 to TRBJ1-6; the D gene is possibly TRBD1 (5 bases). CDR3 length: 16 residues. V lost 3 bases, J lost 7 bases, and 17 bases lay in between. Per germline, CDR1 SGHDT and CDR2 YYEEEE. As DNA, the CDR3 is TGTGCCAGCAGCTGGGGCACCCTTCTAGGGAATTCACCCCTCCACTTT. Encoded protein: CASSWGTLLGNSPLHF.

The rearrangement joins TRBV19 to TRBJ2-1, with 7 bases identical to TRBD2. The V gene's germline CDR1 is LNHDA and CDR2 SQIVND (reference sequence). V shed 3 bases, J shed 8 bases, and the junction held 16 bases outside the gene matches. The CDR3 contains 17 residues. CDR3 nucleotides: TGTGCCAGTAGTATCCCCCGACTAGCCATAGACGGCGATGAGCAGTTCTTC. Translated: CASSIPRLAIDGDEQFF.

This clone turned up a few times. The chain uses TRBV6-1 and TRBJ1-5; no firm D call. The germline V and J ends were trimmed by 0 bases and 10 bases, with 19 bases remaining between them. CDR1 and CDR2 (germline): MNHNS, SASEGT. This CDR3 has 16 amino acids. CDR3 in DNA: TGTGCCAGCAGTGAAGCAGCTTGGGCGACCCAACCCCCCCAGCATTTT. Translated, it gives CASSEAAWATQPPQHF.

The gene calls are TRBV2 and TRBJ2-4; D might be TRBD1 (5 bases). V lost 4 bases and J lost 3, with 10 bases in between. Germline CDR1 SNHLY, CDR2 FYNNEI. The CDR3 is 14 residues long. DNA for the CDR3: TGTGCCAGCAGTGGGGGTCAGGGCAAAAACATTCAGTACTTC. Translating gives CASSGGQGKNIQYF.

This clone occurred a few times. The V gene is TRBV6-6, the J gene TRBJ2-7; TRBD1 matches 7 bases. This CDR3 comprises 14 residues. Germline assignment: CDR1 MNHNY and CDR2 SVGAGI (reference sequence). J lost 4 bases, V lost 6 bases, and 9 bases had no gene match. The CDR3 DNA is TGTGCCAGCAGCCAACGGGACAGAAAATACGAGCAGTACTTC. Translating it yields CASSQRDRKYEQYF.

The chain uses TRBV9 and TRBJ2-3; 9 bases are a match to TRBD2. From germline, CDR1 is SGDLS and CDR2 YYNGEE. Trimming took 1 base from V and 4 from J; bases not matched to a gene: 10. This CDR3 has 17 amino acids. This chain's CDR3 is CASSVPSAGGEADTQYF. CDR3 in DNA: TGTGCCAGCAGCGTACCCTCCGCGGGAGGGGAGGCAGATACGCAGTATTTT.

V usage is TRBV18 and J usage is TRBJ2-3; D is ambiguous. The CDR3 covers 11 residues. Trimming cost V 6 bases and J 6 bases, with 7 bases left between them. The germline CDR1 and CDR2 sequences are KGHSH and LQKENI. The CDR3 nucleotides read TGTGCCAGCTCCACGGAGGATACGCAGTATTTT. This translates into CASSTEDTQYF. The complete variable domain, with remaining parts taken from reference TRBV18 and TRBJ2-3, reads NAGVMQNPRHLVRRRGQEARLRCSPMKGHSHVYWYRQLPEEGLKFMVYLQKENIIDESGMPKERFSAEFPKEGPSILRIQQVVRGDSAAYFCASSTEDTQYFGPGTRLTVL.

The rearrangement links TRBV29-1 to TRBJ2-2, with D uncertain. V was clipped by 7 bases and J by 2 bases, with 5 bases between them. CDR3 length equals 11 residues. From germline, CDR1 is SQVTM and CDR2 ANQGSEA. CDR3 DNA: TGCAGCGCCACAAACACCGGGGAGCTGTTTTTT. Translating gives CSATNTGELFF.